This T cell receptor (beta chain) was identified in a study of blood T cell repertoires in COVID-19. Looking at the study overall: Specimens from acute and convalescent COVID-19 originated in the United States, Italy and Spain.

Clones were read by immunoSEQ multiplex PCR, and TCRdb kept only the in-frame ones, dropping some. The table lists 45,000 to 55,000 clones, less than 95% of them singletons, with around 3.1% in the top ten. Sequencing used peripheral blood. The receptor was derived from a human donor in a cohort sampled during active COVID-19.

The CDR3 reads CASSPSAGHSYEQYF. CDR3 DNA: TGTGCCAGCAGTCCCTCGGCGGGTCACTCCTACGAGCAGTACTTC. The gene calls are TRBV6-2 or TRBV6-3 and TRBJ2-7; a possible D gene is TRBD2 (5 bases). The CDR3 extends over 15 amino acids. Between the trimmed V and J ends, which lost 5 bases and 0 bases, there was a span of 14 bases. Germline CDR1 reads MNHEY; CDR2 reads SVGEGT.